This T cell receptor (beta chain) was documented in a study of blood T cell repertoires in COVID-19. Study as a whole: Sources were T cells, B-cell-depleted T cells, or PBMCs; the material itself was cDNA or gDNA.

Trimming shortened V by 0 bases and J by 2 bases, and 8 bases separated the two germline ends. Germline lookup yields CDR1 MNHNS and CDR2 SASEGT. The CDR3 covers 15 residues. Allocation to cohorts depended on clinical history reported by the participants. A PCR-confirmed or clinician-diagnosed COVID-19 case had contacted exposed participants within 2 weeks of entry. In this sample, this clone turned up once. Authors' methods: By means of reference gene primer amplification, nucleated cell counts were estimated. Method: immunoSEQ multiplex PCR; TCRdb's copy keeps in-frame clones and lacks some. The V and J calls and clone size are taken from that table; D and trimming were inferred from the DNA. The sample shows more than 150,000 clones, 70% to 80% of them seen only once.

The V call is TRBV6-1, the J call TRBJ1-5, with no clear D. The sequenced sample consisted of PBMCs or T cells enriched from blood (not recorded which). This TCR was recovered from a man aged 60 to 69 who had been exposed to COVID-19. CDR3 loop: CASSEAGQGNQPQHF. For the CDR3, the DNA is TGTGCCAGCAGTGAAGCGGGCCAGGGCAATCAGCCCCAGCATTTT.